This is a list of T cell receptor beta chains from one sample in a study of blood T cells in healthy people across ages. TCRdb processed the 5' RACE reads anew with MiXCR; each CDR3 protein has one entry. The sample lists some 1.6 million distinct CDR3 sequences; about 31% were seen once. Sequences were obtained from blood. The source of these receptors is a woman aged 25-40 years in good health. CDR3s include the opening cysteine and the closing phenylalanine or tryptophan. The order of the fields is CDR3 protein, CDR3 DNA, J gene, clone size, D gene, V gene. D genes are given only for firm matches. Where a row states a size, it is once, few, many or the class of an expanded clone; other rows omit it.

CDR3 protein: CASLGVSYNEQFF
CDR3 DNA: TGTGCCAGCCTGGGCGTAAGTTACAATGAGCAGTTCTTC
J gene: TRBJ2-1
clone size: few
D gene: -
V gene: TRBV28

CDR3 protein: CASSLAIGQGLEYEQYF
CDR3 DNA: TGTGCCAGCAGCTTAGCGATCGGACAGGGCCTGGAGTACGAGCAGTACTTC
J gene: TRBJ2-7
clone size: -
D gene: TRBD1
V gene: TRBV7-8

CDR3 protein: CASSSTGAGGNEQYF
CDR3 DNA: TGTGCCAGCAGCTCCACGGGGGCGGGAGGAAACGAGCAGTACTTC
J gene: TRBJ2-7
clone size: few
D gene: TRBD2
V gene: TRBV7-8

CDR3 protein: CSASGGAPLNTEAFF
CDR3 DNA: TGCAGCGCCTCCGGGGGGGCGCCTTTGAACACTGAAGCTTTCTTT
J gene: TRBJ1-1
clone size: few
D gene: -
V gene: TRBV29-1

CDR3 protein: CASSESAGSYEQYF
CDR3 DNA: TGTGCCAGCAGTGAATCGGCAGGATCCTACGAGCAGTACTTC
J gene: TRBJ2-7
clone size: -
D gene: -
V gene: TRBV25-1

CDR3 protein: CASSLASGSWGTDTQYF
CDR3 DNA: TGTGCCAGCAGTTTGGCTAGCGGGAGTTGGGGCACAGATACGCAGTATTTT
J gene: TRBJ2-3
clone size: -
D gene: TRBD2
V gene: TRBV12-3/TRBV12-4

CDR3 protein: CASWSGDPSYNEQFF
CDR3 DNA: TGCGCCAGCTGGAGCGGGGACCCCTCCTACAATGAGCAGTTCTTC
J gene: TRBJ2-1
clone size: -
D gene: TRBD2
V gene: TRBV5-1

CDR3 protein: CASSLSGSGRIVYNEQFF
CDR3 DNA: TGTGCCAGCAGTTTATCGGGTAGCGGGAGGATTGTCTACAATGAGCAGTTCTTC
J gene: TRBJ2-1
clone size: -
D gene: TRBD2
V gene: TRBV27

CDR3 protein: CSASWTGTNQPQHF
CDR3 DNA: TGCAGTGCTAGTTGGACAGGGACTAATCAGCCCCAGCATTTT
J gene: TRBJ1-5
clone size: -
D gene: TRBD1
V gene: TRBV20-1

CDR3 protein: CAIRGGLGDEQFF
CDR3 DNA: TGTGCCATCAGAGGAGGCCTAGGGGATGAGCAGTTCTTC
J gene: TRBJ2-1
clone size: few
D gene: -
V gene: TRBV10-3

CDR3 protein: CATRGAYERYF
CDR3 DNA: TGTGCCACGAGGGGGGCGTACGAGCGGTACTTC
J gene: TRBJ2-7
clone size: -
D gene: -
V gene: TRBV7-9

CDR3 protein: CASSDPEGGPNTEAFF
CDR3 DNA: TGTGCCAGCAGTGACCCCGAGGGAGGACCGAACACTGAAGCTTTCTTT
J gene: TRBJ1-1
clone size: few
D gene: -
V gene: TRBV6-1

CDR3 protein: CASRETSEYTQYF
CDR3 DNA: TGTGCCAGCAGGGAAACTAGCGAATATACGCAGTATTTT
J gene: TRBJ2-3
clone size: -
D gene: TRBD2
V gene: TRBV6-1

CDR3 protein: CAWSVLGGLGTEAFF
CDR3 DNA: TGTGCCTGGAGTGTACTCGGGGGGCTAGGCACTGAAGCTTTCTTT
J gene: TRBJ1-1
clone size: -
D gene: -
V gene: TRBV30